The clone carrying this T cell receptor beta chain was found once. Repertoires were generated with immunoSEQ multiplex PCR, while TCRdb's copy carries only in-frame clones and drops some. This table has 80,000 to 95,000 clones, 90% to 97% appearing once. These data come from a study of technical replicates of blood from a handful of donors. V was cut by 5 bases and J by 0 bases, with 7 bases left in between. From germline, CDR1 is SQVTM and CDR2 ANQGSEA. The CDR3 has 12 residues. The chain couples TRBV29-1 to TRBJ1-2; no definite D call. The source material was T cells isolated from PBMCs. The sequence derives from a human donor in good health. CDR3 sequence (DNA): TGCAGCGTTCTCGAGGCTAACTATGGCTACACCTTC. Amino acid sequence: CSVLEANYGYTF.